This TCR beta chain was recovered during a study of shared clonotypes between healthy human individuals (dated by TCRdb to the early 2020s). With regard to the full study: A few men and a couple of women, aged 18 to 49 years, made up the cohort. For each donor, three plates each were used for CD4 naive and CD4 memory, two plates were used for CD8 naive, and one plate was used for CD8 memory. To estimate repertoire size and how much clonotypes are shared between individuals, the study performed deep sequencing of blood TCR repertoires from five healthy adults. Different laboratories and diverse techniques were used to prepare libraries and sequence TCR repertoires, to increase sequencing depth and limit assay-specific biases. Between about 0.85 and 8.9 billion PBMCs per donor were obtained by leukapheresis.

Inclusive of the bounding cysteine and phenylalanine, the CDR3 is 16 residues long. Only CDR3 DNA is held: 48 bases, read in frame from base 1. V loses 4 bases, J loses 0 bases, and the germline ends lie 12 bases apart. CDR1 and CDR2, looked up from the germline V gene (reference sequence), are SEHNR and FQNEAQ. Study-wide findings and limitations: Because the study included a small number of donors, the genetic and exposure-history diversity represented was limited. Sampling was restricted to blood, and TCR repertoires in tissue are likely to differ from TCR repertoires in blood. Compared with non-shared clonotypes, the clonotypes found in all four sorted-subset donors had higher generation probabilities. Pairwise subsampling indicated that sequencing depth was expected to affect the degree of clonotype sharing among donors. Larger estimated clonotype richness was generally found for naive subsets than for memory subsets. Rarefaction of sorted-subset datasets indicated incomplete sequencing despite the large sequencing depth. Sharing across a few donors was observed for about 5% of naive CD4, about 4% of naive CD8, over 2% of memory CD4, and around 0.44% of memory CD8 clonotypes.

Using the deep immunoSEQ assay, multiplex PCR amplified TCR CDR3 regions from genomic DNA. For each cell subset, the extracted genomic DNA was distributed evenly across all wells of several immunoSEQ 96-well plates, and each plate served as one replicate. Each replicate PCR for sorted subsets received roughly 200 ng genomic DNA, equal to about 30,000 T cell genomes. Purified libraries were measured with a Qubit 3.0 fluorometer, size-checked on a Bioanalyzer 2100, and measured again with the KAPA Library Quantification kit. Every immunoSEQ 96-well plate was sequenced on a separate single-read 150-cycle Illumina NextSeq 550 flow cell. As for the authors' bioinformatics: Because only junctional sequences without quality scores were contained in the immunoSEQ output, filtering matching that applied to full-length reads could not be performed. Sequences were annotated with PyIR, a Python wrapper for IgBLAST v1.9, using IMGT germline references to assign V/J genes and CDR3. Reads were removed for weak V/J assignments (E-value above 1e-6), missing CDR3, stop codons, out-of-frame junctions, or ambiguous translated residues. V3J clonotypes were defined as sequences sharing the same inferred V gene, J gene, and CDR3 amino acid sequence. Percentage overlap between repertoires was computed as shared unique clonotypes divided by the size of the smaller repertoire. Richness of each repertoire was evaluated using RTK rarefaction, the Chao1 estimator, and Recon v2.1 estimates of unobserved clonotypes. OLGA was used to compute generation probabilities for all TCRbeta clonotypes that the gDNA method yielded from several donors. Drawn from immuneACCESS, this table holds only the in-frame rearrangements with V and J called that TCRdb kept. Clones are partly lost; checked studies trace under half to an unresolved V gene and leave the rest unexplained. The D gene and trimming were derived from the DNA, and the V and J assignments and clone size from that table. For this sample there are almost 750,000 clones; over 55% appear just once. The top ten hold roughly 1.8% of the sample.

This clone was counted between two and nine times. The antigen this receptor binds is unknown. No much larger clonotype is one base removed from it; base qualities were not supplied. The donors were healthy, HIV-negative adults who had no recently reported acute infections or vaccinations. Every donor was a Caucasian adult residing in Nashville, Tennessee, USA. CD4+ T cells were enriched by magnetic negative selection; naive cells were then positively selected on CD45RA, and the negative fraction formed the memory subset. Blood was obtained by leukapheresis, after which PBMCs were separated by Ficoll-Histopaque density gradient centrifugation and cryopreserved in liquid nitrogen vapor phase. Analytical flow cytometry was used to check the purity and quantity of each magnetically sorted T cell population. Each sorted fraction had its genomic DNA isolated and then quantified by UV absorbance on a Nanodrop 2000c.

Material for sequencing was memory CD4+ T cells sorted from blood. Reading the label with the study, this specimen's cell subset or site is: CD45RA-negative fraction. The sequence was collected from a woman aged 25-40 years in good health. The rearranged segments are TRBV7-9 and TRBJ1-4, and perhaps TRBD1 as D gene, on 5 matching bases. The sequenced DNA is TGTGCCAGCAGCTCGGGGCAGCTCGCAACTAATGAAAAACTGTTTTTT. It specifies CASSSGQLATNEKLFF. Supplemented by the reference TRBV7-9 and TRBJ1-4 proteins around the CDR3, the complete variable domain is DTGVSQNPRHKITKRGQNVTFRCDPISEHNRLYWYRQTLGQGPEFLTYFQNEAQLEKSRLLSDRFSAERPKGSFSTLEIQRTEQGDSAMYLCASSSGQLATNEKLFFGSGTQLSVL.